One sample yielded the 8 T cell receptor beta chains listed below, sequenced in a study of cytomegalovirus exposure and HLA in healthy donors. 13 Jbeta primers and 60 Vbeta primers were used for the PCR. Profiling relied on immunoSEQ multiplex PCR, and the TCRdb table lists in-frame clones only, not all of them. The table has roughly 78,000 clones, about 60% seen once; the top ten hold 4.5% to 6%. Sequenced sample: PBMCs. These receptors were collected from a man aged 25-45 years in good health and CMV-seropositive.

V usage is TRBV7-9 and J usage is TRBJ2-7; maybe TRBD1 (5 bases). The CDR3 covers 15 residues. Germline values: CDR1 SEHNR, CDR2 FQNEAQ (reference sequence). Trimming stripped 4 bases from V and 3 bases from J, with 16 bases between. The CDR3, as DNA: TGTGCCAGCAGCTCAATTTTGGACACGAACTACGAGCAGTACTTC. Translation: CASSSILDTNYEQYF.

With regard to this clone: The junction differs from germline at one of its ends, possibly a read error. The gene calls are TRBV7-9 and TRBJ1-1, with D hard to call. Germline lookup yields CDR1 SEHNR and CDR2 FQNEAQ (reference sequence). CDR3 length: 13 residues. The CDR3 sequence: CSSSPVQNTEAFF. The CDR3 bases are TGTTCCAGCAGCCCGGTCCAAAACACTGAAGCTTTCTTT.

The chain couples TRBV28 to TRBJ2-4; 8 nucleotides agree with TRBD1. Germline CDR1 reads MDHEN; CDR2 reads SYDVKM. The CDR3 totals 15 residues. Trimming removed 6 bases from V and 5 bases from J; junction bases left unmatched: 9. The CDR3 coding sequence is TGTGCCAGCAGCCCAGACAGGGGTTGGGAAAACATTCAGTACTTC. Residues: CASSPDRGWENIQYF. Drawing the rest from reference TRBV28 and TRBJ2-4, the complete variable domain is DVKVTQSSRYLVKRTGEKVFLECVQDMDHENMFWYRQDPGLGLRLIYFSYDVKMKEKGDIPEGYSVSREKKERFSLILESASTNQTSMYLCASSPDRGWENIQYFGAGTRLSVL.

V gene TRBV10-2 combines with J gene TRBJ2-1; D perhaps matches TRBD2 (7 bases). The length of the CDR3 is 16 residues. The V gene's germline CDR1 is WSHSY and CDR2 SAAADI. V was clipped by 9 bases and J by 2 bases, with 20 bases between them. The CDR3 bases are TGCGCCAGACCAAACGCGCGGGGGCCCACCTACAATGAGCAGTTCTTC. Translated: CARPNARGPTYNEQFF.

This clone showed up just a few times. The chain couples TRBV4-3 to TRBJ2-3; 10 bases line up with TRBD2. V lost 0 bases, J lost 4 bases, and 10 bases stayed unmatched. Germline V gene lookup returns CDR1 LGHNA and CDR2 YSLEER. This CDR3 is built from 18 residues. For the CDR3, the DNA is TGCGCCAGCAGCCAAGACGCTTCGCTAGCGGGAGTACCAGATACGCAGTATTTT. This sequence encodes CASSQDASLAGVPDTQYF.

This CDR3 is CAWSTAGTEFYEQYF. CDR3 sequence (DNA): TGTGCCTGGAGTACAGCCGGGACAGAGTTTTACGAGCAGTACTTC. The gene calls are TRBV30 and TRBJ2-7; 7 bases line up with TRBD1. Losses at the gene ends were 2 bases for V and 4 bases for J; bases not matched to a gene: 11. This CDR3 contains 15 residues. Germline V gene data show CDR1 as GTSNPN and CDR2 as SVGIG (reference sequence). The full variable domain, its missing parts supplied by reference TRBV30 and TRBJ2-7, is SQTIHQWPATLVQPVGSPLSLECTVEGTSNPNLYWYRQAAGRGLQLLFYSVGIGQISSEVPQNLSASRPQDRQFILSSKKLLLSDSGFYLCAWSTAGTEFYEQYFGPGTRLTVT.

This chain joins TRBV6-1 and TRBJ2-2; D may be TRBD1 (6 bases). The CDR3 has 14 residues. The germline V gene encodes CDR1 MNHNS and CDR2 SASEGT. Trimming pared 10 bases from V and 1 base from J, leaving 13 bases between. CDR3 DNA sequence: TGTGCCACTACAGGGTTACTGAACACCGGGGAGCTGTTTTTT. Translation: CATTGLLNTGELFF.

This clone occurred a few times. The genes are TRBV29-1 and TRBJ2-5; 7 positions match TRBD1. The germline CDR1 and CDR2 sequences are SQVTM and ANQGSEA. This CDR3 has 13 residues. CDR3 bases: TGCAGTCCCACCGTGGCAGGGGGAGAGACCCAGTACTTC. It is translated as CSPTVAGGETQYF.